This T cell receptor (beta chain) was found in a study of T cells of healthy individuals. Trimming removed 4 bases at V and 3 bases at J, with 10 bases between. There are 12 residues in the CDR3. Germline V gene lookup returns CDR1 DFQATT and CDR2 SNEGSKA (reference sequence). TCRdb re-derived calls from the 5' RACE reads in MiXCR, one entry per CDR3 protein. This table holds just over 40,000 distinct CDR3 sequences, roughly 4.3% found once. This receptor was taken from a human donor in good health. J is TRBJ2-7 and V is TRBV20-1; a weak D match, TRBD2 (6 bases). CDR3 nucleotides: TGCAGTGCTACTCGGGAGAGCTACGAGCAGTACTTC. It encodes CSATRESYEQYF.